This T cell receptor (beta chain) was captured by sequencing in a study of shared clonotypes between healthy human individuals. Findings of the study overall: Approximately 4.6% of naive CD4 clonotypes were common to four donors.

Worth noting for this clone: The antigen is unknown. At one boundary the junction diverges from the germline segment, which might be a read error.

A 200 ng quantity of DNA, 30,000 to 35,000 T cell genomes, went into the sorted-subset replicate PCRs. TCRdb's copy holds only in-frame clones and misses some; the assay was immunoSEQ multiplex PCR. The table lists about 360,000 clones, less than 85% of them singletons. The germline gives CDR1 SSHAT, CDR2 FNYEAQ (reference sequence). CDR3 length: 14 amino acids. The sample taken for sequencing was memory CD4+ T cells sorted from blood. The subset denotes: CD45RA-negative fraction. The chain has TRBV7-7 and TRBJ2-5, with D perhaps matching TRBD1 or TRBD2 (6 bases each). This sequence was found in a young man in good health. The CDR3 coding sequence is TGTGCTAGCAGCCTAAGGGGGAGCGGGGAGACCCAGTACTTC. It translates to CASSLRGSGETQYF.